This section outlines one T cell receptor beta chain sequence together with its context. Its target antigen remains unknown. Base qualities are not provided; no much larger clone lies one nucleotide away. The label giving this sample's time point can be read as: cycle 1 day 1 (C1D1), immediately before nivolumab initiation. Every trial patient had relapsed following autologous stem cell transplantation, and prior brentuximab vedotin exposure was what differed among cohorts A, B and C. The trial cohort included 50 or so patients with relapsed/refractory classical Hodgkin lymphoma, and each patient had a best overall response of complete response, partial response or progressive disease. Single-agent nivolumab was administered to trial patients in the multi-cohort phase II CheckMate 205 trial. An independent review committee assessed best overall response by applying the 2007 International Working Group response criteria. Trial PBMCs were collected immediately before nivolumab initiation (C1D1) and during therapy at cycle 2 day 1 and cycle 4 day 1. Peripheral blood was collected in 8 mL Vacutainer Cell Preparation Tubes, from which PBMCs were isolated by centrifugation and then cryopreserved.

The sample belongs to a study of PD-1 blockade in classical Hodgkin lymphoma (dated by TCRdb to 2018 to 2020). Some background on the complete study: Nivolumab dosing was 3 mg/kg intravenously every 2 weeks, continuing until either disease progression or unacceptable toxicity. To define a peripheral blood immune signature of response to PD-1 blockade in classical Hodgkin lymphoma, the study combined TCR beta sequencing with CyTOF.

General conclusions and limits of the study: Baseline TCR diversity was reported to be lower in newly diagnosed patients than in healthy donors, and even lower in relapsed/refractory patients. Lower diversity was observed in patients in whom nivolumab was started less than 1 year after ASCT, and these patients were excluded from later analyses so that confounding by immune reconstitution would be avoided. Only a single clinical trial cohort was studied, and what caused the repertoire differences, possibly disease activity or prior therapy, remained undefined. Trial patients achieving complete response had baseline diversity similar to newly diagnosed patients, whereas partial responders and progressors had significantly lower diversity. By C4D1, a significant rise was seen in CD4+ TCR diversity but not in CD8+ TCR diversity (p=0.0027 vs p=0.16), and the rise was most apparent among complete responders (p=0.02).

The Qiagen DNeasy kit was used to extract genomic DNA from unsorted PBMCs and from the negatively selected CD4+ and CD8+ fractions. TCR beta CDR3 regions were amplified by immunoSEQ multiplex PCR using primers annealing to V and J segments. A synthetic immune receptor repertoire was used to minimize amplification bias, and any residual bias was removed computationally once sequencing was done. Per the authors' processing: Repertoire diversity was quantified as the Shannon entropy index using custom Python scripts. Unsorted, CD4+ and CD8+ repertoires were analyzed separately, except in combined analyses where CD4+ and CD8+ sequences were merged in silico. A clone counted as expanded when the clone's frequency after treatment rose at least 2-fold relative to C1D1, and clones undetected at baseline were given a pseudocount of 0.5. Singleton clones were defined as clones with 0 or 1 copy at C1D1, and non-singleton clones were defined as clones with 2 or more copies. Clones expanded in unsorted samples were labelled as CD4+, CD8+ or unknown by matching protein sequences in sorted samples from the same patient. Diversity changes from C1D1 to C4D1 were tested in paired samples using Wilcoxon tests. The table comes from immuneACCESS by way of TCRdb, which keeps in-frame sequences with V and J called. Part of the clones is missing from these tables; in studies checked, under half for an unresolved V gene and the rest for unknown reasons. V and J calls and clone size are those listed in that table; D and trimming were worked out from the DNA. Within this sample are tens of thousands of clones, with more than 85% of them counted one time only. Of the sample, around 8.5% falls within the top ten clones.

Sample: peripheral blood mononuclear cells (PBMCs), taken at baseline. This clonotype was sampled from a human donor with classical Hodgkin lymphoma.

The CDR3 reads CASTGRSNTGELFF. The bases read TGTGCCAGCACAGGCAGGTCGAACACCGGGGAGCTGTTTTTT. Rearrangement joined TRBV7-9 to TRBJ2-2; there is no confident call for the D gene. V is cut by 7 bases and J by 0 bases, and the space between the germline ends is 9 bases. The germline V gene encodes CDR1 SEHNR and CDR2 FQNEAQ (reference sequence). The CDR3 has 14 amino acids, counting the end cysteine and phenylalanine. The read is trimmed to its CDR3 DNA, 42 bases read in frame from base 1.